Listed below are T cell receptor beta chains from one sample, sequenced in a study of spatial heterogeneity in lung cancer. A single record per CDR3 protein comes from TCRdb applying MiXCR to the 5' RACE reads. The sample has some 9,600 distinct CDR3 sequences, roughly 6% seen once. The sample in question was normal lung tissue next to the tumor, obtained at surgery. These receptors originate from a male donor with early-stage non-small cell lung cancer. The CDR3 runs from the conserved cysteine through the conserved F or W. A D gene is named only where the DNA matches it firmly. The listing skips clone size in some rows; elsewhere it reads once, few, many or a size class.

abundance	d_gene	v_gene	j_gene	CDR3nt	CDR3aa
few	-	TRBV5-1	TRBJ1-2	TGCGCCAGCAGCTTGGAAGGGGATGGCTACACCTTC	CASSLEGDGYTF
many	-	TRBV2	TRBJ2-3	TGTGCCAGCAGTGAATATCCGGGACAAGGGGGGTATTTT	CASSEYPGQGGYF
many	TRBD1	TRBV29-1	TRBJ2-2	TGCAGCGTTGACCGACAGGGGAGCACCGGGGAGCTGTTTTTT	CSVDRQGSTGELFF
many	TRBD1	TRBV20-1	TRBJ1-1	TGCAGTGCTCCCCGGACAGGCTACCACACTGAAGCTTTCTTT	CSAPRTGYHTEAFF
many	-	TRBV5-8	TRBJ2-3	TGTGCCAGCAGCCCTTATAGAGGGAATACAGATACGCAGTATTTT	CASSPYRGNTDTQYF
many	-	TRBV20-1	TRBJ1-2	TGCAGTGCTAGAGAGGGGTATGGCTACACCTTC	CSAREGYGYTF
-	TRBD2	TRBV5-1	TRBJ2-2	TGCGCCAGCAGCTTGACTAGCGGTTCTCGGACCGGGGAGCTGTTTTTT	CASSLTSGSRTGELFF
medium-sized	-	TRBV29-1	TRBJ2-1	TGCAGCGTTGCGGACCGAAGCTCCTACAATGAGCAGTTCTTC	CSVADRSSYNEQFF
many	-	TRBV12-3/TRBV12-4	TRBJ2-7	TGTGCCAGTACCCCGGGACTGGGTCACGAGCAGTACTTC	CASTPGLGHEQYF
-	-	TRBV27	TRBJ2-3	TGTGCCAGCAGTTTGGGGTGGGATACGCAGTATTTT	CASSLGWDTQYF
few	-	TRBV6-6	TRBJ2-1	TGTGCCACCTCCCGGGGATATAGCAATGAGCAGTTCTTC	CATSRGYSNEQFF
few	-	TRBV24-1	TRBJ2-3	TGTGCCACCAGTGATGTCGATGGCAGGACGTCCGATACGCAGTATTTT	CATSDVDGRTSDTQYF
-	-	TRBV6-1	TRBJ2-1	TGTGCCAGCAGGACGCTTTGGAGTGAGCAGTTCTTC	CASRTLWSEQFF
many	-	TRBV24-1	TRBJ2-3	TGTGCCACCAGTGAAAGAGGGAACACAGATACGCAGTATTTT	CATSERGNTDTQYF
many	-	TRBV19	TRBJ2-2	TGTGCCAGTAGTCCCGAGGGGGGCTACACCGGGGAGCTGTTTTTT	CASSPEGGYTGELFF
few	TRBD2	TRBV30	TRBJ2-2	TGTGCCTGGGGTCTGACTAGCGAGAACACCGGGGAGCTGTTTTTT	CAWGLTSENTGELFF
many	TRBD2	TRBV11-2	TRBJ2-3	TGTGCCAGCACCCTCCCGACGGGACTAGCGGGTTCAGATACGCAGTATTTT	CASTLPTGLAGSDTQYF
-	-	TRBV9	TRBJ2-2	TGTGCCAGCAGCGTAGAAACTCAGGACGGGGAGCTGTTTTTT	CASSVETQDGELFF
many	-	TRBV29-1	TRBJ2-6	TGCAGCGTCCTAGGGGGTGGGGCCAACGTCCTGACTTTC	CSVLGGGANVLTF
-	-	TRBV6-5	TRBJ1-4	TGTGCCAGCAGTACACCACAAAATCGGGGAAAACTGTTTTTT	CASSTPQNRGKLFF
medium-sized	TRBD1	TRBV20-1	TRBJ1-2	TGCAGTGCACCACAGGGGGCCAATGTCTATGGCTACACCTTC	CSAPQGANVYGYTF
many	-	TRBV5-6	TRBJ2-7	TGTGCCAGCAGCTTGGGCGGACTAACCTACGAGCAGTACTTC	CASSLGGLTYEQYF
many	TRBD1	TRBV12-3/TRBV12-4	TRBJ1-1	TGTGCCAGCATTCTAGGACAGGGCTCTGAAGCTTTCTTT	CASILGQGSEAFF
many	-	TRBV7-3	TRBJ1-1	TGTGCCAGCAGCTCTACAGGGAGGGGGAACACTGAAGCTTTCTTT	CASSSTGRGNTEAFF